These T cell receptor beta chains were read from a single sample in a study of T cell clones after liver transplantation. Some clones are missing from TCRdb's copy, which holds only in-frame ones; the method was immunoSEQ multiplex PCR. The sample has some 120,000 clones; over 75% are singletons. The material sequenced was CD4+ T cells from blood, taken 12 months after liver transplant. These receptors came from a human patient who received a liver transplant. Some T cells may be the graft donor's. Each CDR3 is given without its conserved first and last residue.

v_gene	j_gene	CDR3aa
TRBV28	TRBJ2-7	ASSIGTVHEQY
TRBV28	TRBJ2-1	ASSDRLVRDEQF
TRBV28	TRBJ1-1	ASSYGAMNTEAF
TRBV7-2	TRBJ2-6	ASSPDPGSVLT
TRBV30	TRBJ2-2	AWSSRVTGELF
TRBV5-1	TRBJ2-1	ASSTGLEPHNEQF
TRBV25-1	TRBJ1-1	ASSITTSGSEAF
TRBV5-4	TRBJ1-5	ASSLAGGNQPQH
TRBV30	TRBJ1-4	AWMTTGANEKLF
TRBV12-2	TRBJ1-5	ASRLETLPWGYSNQPQH
TRBV11-2	TRBJ2-2	ASSLGTVYTGELF
TRBV4-1	TRBJ1-5	ASSQPPGNQPQH
TRBV2	TRBJ2-7	ASTDLGGEQY
TRBV4-1	TRBJ2-3	ASSQEGASTDTQY
TRBV6-6	TRBJ2-1	ASSYSTQANEQF
TRBV11-3	TRBJ1-1	ASSLVLGGRSEAF
TRBV30	TRBJ2-3	AWSVLAGATDTQY
TRBV7-3	TRBJ2-3	ASSPYRRGLSTDTQY
TRBV6-5	TRBJ1-5	ASSYSGGGNQPQH
TRBV19	TRBJ1-2	ASSTGGNYGYT
TRBV14	TRBJ2-2	ASSRWTGLSGELF
TRBV11-2	TRBJ2-2	ASSTGAGSTGELF
TRBV28	TRBJ1-2	ASSLGRSRGYT
TRBV5-6	TRBJ2-7	ASSPPNRQAYEQY
TRBV21-1	TRBJ2-7	ASSKRVGYGGNSYEQY
TRBV29-1	TRBJ2-7	SVKGPLAGVGEQY
TRBV2	TRBJ1-3	ASSPDRAGNTIY
TRBV30	TRBJ1-2	ARDRRGGGYT
TRBV28	TRBJ1-1	ASSLSGQNTEAF
TRBV28	TRBJ1-2	ATARQRYT
TRBV6-1	TRBJ1-4	ASNIDRSNEKLF
TRBV5-1	TRBJ2-7	ASSFDGSYEQY
TRBV2	TRBJ1-2	ASSDSAGFGYT
TRBV11-3	TRBJ2-2	ASSSLSGAGTGELF
TRBV29-1	TRBJ2-1	SVVPRSPDFSSYNEQF
TRBV29-1	TRBJ2-7	SVEYVRGDEQY
TRBV7-9	TRBJ2-7	ASSFQNYEQY